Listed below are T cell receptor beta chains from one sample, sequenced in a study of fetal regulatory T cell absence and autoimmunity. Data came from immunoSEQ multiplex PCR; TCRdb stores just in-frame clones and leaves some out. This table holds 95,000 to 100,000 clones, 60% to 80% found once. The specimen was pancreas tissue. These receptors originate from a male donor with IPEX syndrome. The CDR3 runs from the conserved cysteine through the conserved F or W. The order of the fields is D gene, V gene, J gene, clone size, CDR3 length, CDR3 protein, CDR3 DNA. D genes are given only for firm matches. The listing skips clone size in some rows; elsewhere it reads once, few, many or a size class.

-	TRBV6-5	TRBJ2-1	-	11	CASSYGPRQFF	TGTGCCAGCAGTTACGGGCCCCGGCAGTTCTTC
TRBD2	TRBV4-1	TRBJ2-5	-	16	CASSQDTGLAGETQYF	TGCGCCAGCAGCCAAGATACGGGACTAGCGGGAGAGACCCAGTACTTC
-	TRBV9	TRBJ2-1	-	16	CASSVGGQLLYNEQFF	TGTGCCAGCAGCGTAGGGGGACAACTTCTCTACAATGAGCAGTTCTTC
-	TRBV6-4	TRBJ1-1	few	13	CASSDTGWPEAFF	TGTGCCAGCAGTGATACAGGGTGGCCTGAAGCTTTCTTT
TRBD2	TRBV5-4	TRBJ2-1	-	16	CASSLSGTLSYNEQFF	TGTGCCAGCAGCTTGAGCGGGACCCTCTCCTACAATGAGCAGTTCTTC
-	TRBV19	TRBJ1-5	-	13	CASRSGSNQPQHF	TGTGCCAGTAGATCAGGGAGCAATCAGCCCCAGCATTTT
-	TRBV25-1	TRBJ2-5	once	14	CASSESGKVETQYF	TGTGCCAGCAGTGAATCAGGGAAGGTAGAGACCCAGTACTTC
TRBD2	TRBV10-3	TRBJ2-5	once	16	CAISDPLAGVQETQYF	TGTGCCATCAGTGACCCACTAGCGGGAGTCCAAGAGACCCAGTACTTC
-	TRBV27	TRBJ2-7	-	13	CASSSYLSYEQYF	TGTGCCAGCAGTTCCTACTTAAGCTACGAGCAGTACTTC
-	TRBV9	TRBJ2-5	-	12	CARTRGTETQYF	TGTGCCAGAACCCGGGGTACGGAGACCCAGTACTTC
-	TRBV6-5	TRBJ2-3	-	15	CASSYNSPRTDTQYF	TGTGCCAGCAGTTACAATTCCCCCCGCACAGATACGCAGTATTTT
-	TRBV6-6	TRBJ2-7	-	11	CASWTGYEQYF	TGTGCCAGTTGGACCGGTTACGAGCAGTACTTC
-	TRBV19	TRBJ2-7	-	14	CASSIGSLGSEQYF	TGTGCCAGTAGTATTGGTTCCCTCGGCAGCGAGCAGTACTTC
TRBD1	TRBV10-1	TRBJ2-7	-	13	CASGRQGSDEQYF	TGCGCCAGCGGTCGACAGGGGAGTGACGAGCAGTACTTC
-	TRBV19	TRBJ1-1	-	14	CASTPWGAGTEAFF	TGTGCCAGTACTCCCTGGGGGGCTGGCACTGAAGCTTTCTTT
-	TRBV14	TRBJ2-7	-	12	CASSQESYEQYF	TGTGCCAGCAGCCAAGAAAGTTACGAGCAGTACTTC
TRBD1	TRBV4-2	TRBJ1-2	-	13	CASSGDRGLGYTF	TGTGCCAGCAGCGGGGACAGGGGGCTTGGCTACACCTTC
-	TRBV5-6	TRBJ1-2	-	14	CASSWTADLLGYTF	TGTGCCAGCAGCTGGACAGCGGACTTATTAGGCTACACCTTC
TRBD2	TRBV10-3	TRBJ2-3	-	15	CAISEASGGADTQYF	TGTGCCATCAGTGAGGCTAGCGGGGGGGCAGATACGCAGTATTTT
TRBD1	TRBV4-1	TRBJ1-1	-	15	CASSQVTGGATEAFF	TGCGCCAGCAGCCAAGTTACAGGGGGCGCCACTGAAGCTTTCTTT
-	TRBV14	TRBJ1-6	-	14	CASSQGRARGPLHF	TGTGCCAGCAGCCAAGGCCGGGCGAGGGGACCCCTCCACTTT
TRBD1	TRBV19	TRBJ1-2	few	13	CASSMTGNYGYTF	TGTGCCAGTAGTATGACAGGGAACTATGGCTACACCTTC
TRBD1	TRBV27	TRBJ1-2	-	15	CASRDPGQGTYGYTF	TGTGCCAGCAGAGACCCCGGACAGGGGACCTATGGCTACACCTTC
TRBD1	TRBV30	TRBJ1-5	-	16	CAWSVRTGGVNQPQHF	TGTGCCTGGAGTGTACGTACAGGGGGTGTCAATCAGCCCCAGCATTTT
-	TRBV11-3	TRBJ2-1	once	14	CASSLGGTYNEQFF	TGTGCCAGCAGCTTGGGGGGAACCTACAATGAGCAGTTCTTC
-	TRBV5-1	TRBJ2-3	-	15	CASIGGRASTDTQYF	TGCGCCAGCATCGGCGGGCGCGCTAGCACAGATACGCAGTATTTT
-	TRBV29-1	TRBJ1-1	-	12	CSVDRGNTEAFF	TGCAGCGTTGACAGGGGGAACACTGAAGCTTTCTTT
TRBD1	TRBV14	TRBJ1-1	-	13	CASKGDRRSEAFF	TGTGCCAGTAAGGGGGACAGACGGAGCGAAGCTTTCTTT
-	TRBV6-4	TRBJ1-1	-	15	CASSANGTPYTEAFF	TGTGCCAGCAGTGCCAACGGGACACCCTACACTGAAGCTTTCTTT
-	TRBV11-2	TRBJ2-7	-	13	CASSLDQDYEQYF	TGTGCCAGCAGCTTAGATCAGGATTACGAGCAGTACTTC
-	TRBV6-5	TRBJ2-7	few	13	CASSRQVSYEQYF	TGTGCCAGCAGTCGACAGGTCAGCTACGAGCAGTACTTC
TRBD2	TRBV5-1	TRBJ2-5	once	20	CASSLSDDRPGTSGRGTQYF	TGCGCCAGCAGCTTGTCCGACGACCGCCCCGGGACTAGCGGGAGAGGGACCCAGTACTTC
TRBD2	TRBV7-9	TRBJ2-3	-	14	CASSLVGGSDTQYF	TGTGCCAGCAGCTTAGTCGGGGGGTCAGATACGCAGTATTTT
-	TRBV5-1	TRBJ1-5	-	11	CASSLGGREHF	TGCGCCAGCAGCTTGGGGGGCAGGGAGCATTTT
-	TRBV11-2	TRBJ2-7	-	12	CASTPRGGEQYF	TGTGCCAGCACCCCTAGGGGGGGCGAGCAGTACTTC
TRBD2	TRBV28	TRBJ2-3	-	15	CASSPTSGGTDTQYF	TGTGCCAGCAGTCCAACTAGCGGGGGCACAGATACGCAGTATTTT
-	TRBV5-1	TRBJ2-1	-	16	CASSLAGFSSYNEQFF	TGCGCCAGCAGCTTGGCCGGCTTCAGCTCCTACAATGAGCAGTTCTTC
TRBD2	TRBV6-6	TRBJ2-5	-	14	CASKTSGGQETQYF	TGTGCCAGCAAGACTAGCGGGGGCCAAGAGACCCAGTACTTC
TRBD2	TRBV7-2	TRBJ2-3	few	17	CASSLGARTSGTGTQYF	TGTGCCAGCAGCTTAGGCGCGAGGACTAGCGGGACGGGTACGCAGTATTTT
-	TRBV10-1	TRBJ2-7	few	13	CARLRDRLLEQYF	TGCGCCAGACTCCGGGACCGACTTCTCGAGCAGTACTTC